This entry features one T cell receptor (beta chain) sequence. Its matching antigen is unknown. Only in-frame clones appear in the TCRdb table, and some are missing; sequencing was by immunoSEQ multiplex PCR. Of roughly 72,000 clones in the sample, 85% to 90% were seen once. Between the trimmed V and J ends, which lost 8 bases and 0 bases, there was a span of 10 bases. Germline V gene data show CDR1 as SNHLY and CDR2 as FYNNEI. The CDR3 loop spans 14 amino acids. This entry comes from a study of OX40 agonist ivuxolimab in advanced cancers. Whole-study context: Past anti-PD-1, anti-PD-L1 or anti-CTLA-4 therapy was accepted, and 30% to 45% had received some.

Whole-study findings and limits: Expanded clones belonging to CD8+ T cells outnumbered, on average, those of CD4+. At doses 0.1 to 3.0 mg/kg, CD4+ and CD8+ clones expanded.

V gene TRBV2 combines with J gene TRBJ1-4, with a weak D call TRBD1 (5 bases). The starting material was CD4+ or CD8+ T cells sorted from blood, obtained in a trial of the OX40 agonist ivuxolimab. This TCR was recovered from an adult with an advanced solid tumor such as melanoma, head and neck, liver or kidney cancer. In nucleotides, the CDR3 is TGTGCCAGCTTGTGGGGGGCAACTAATGAAAAACTGTTTTTT. This gives the protein CASLWGATNEKLFF.